Here is one T cell receptor beta chain with its context. Its antigen target is currently unknown. Base qualities were left out, and no much larger clone turns up one base away. The sample has other DNA sequences that encode this CDR3 too. The immunoSEQ Assay, a bias-controlled multiplex PCR, was used to amplify TCRbeta CDR3 regions from genomic DNA. The original methods were these. The number of nucleated cells in each sample was estimated by amplification of reference gene primers within the assay. To quantify the absolute abundance of each unique TCRbeta CDR3 rearrangement, sequence reads were collapsed and filtered. For each sample, productive Simpson clonality was calculated as the square root of Simpson's diversity index across productive rearrangements. TCRdb obtained this table from immuneACCESS and retained in-frame rearrangements with V and J assigned. These tables miss some clones; where compared with another copy, unresolved V genes account for less than half of the shortfall, and the remainder is unexplained. That table furnishes V, J and clone size, whereas the DNA furnished D and trimming. The sample data list hundreds of thousands of clones, and 83% of these were observed just once. The ten most abundant clones make up around 2.5% of the sample.

The data were obtained in a study of blood T cell repertoires in COVID-19 (dated by TCRdb to about 2020). For context, the study as a whole: Samples from collaborators originated in the United States, Italy and Spain and spanned both the acute and convalescent phases of COVID-19. Where HLA class I and class II types were available, the types were taken from metadata supplied by the sample provider, not from assay-based typing. The material from the prospective study consisted of cDNA or gDNA derived from T cells, B-cell-depleted T cells, or PBMCs. The samples were drawn from two sources: the first 160 participants of the ongoing ImmuneRACE study, and 950 to 1,500 subjects contributed by 6 global collaborators. Nearly every sample came with metadata listing a de-identified subject ID, COVID-19 status, age in years and sex. Subjects who had been exposed to COVID-19, were actively infected with it, or had recovered from it provided the deeply sampled blood TCRbeta repertoires that made up the dataset. The repertoires were released in a freely available public database meant as a resource for research on the immune response to SARS-CoV-2.

The junction carries 12 bases between V and J, which are trimmed by 6 bases and 1 base respectively. The CDR3, from cysteine to phenylalanine, totals 14 residues. The entry retains the CDR3 DNA only, 42 bases that are in frame from base 1. Per the germline V gene, MNHEY is the CDR1 and SVGAGI is the CDR2. Study-wide findings and limitations: How much clinical and demographic metadata was included differed by source and by participant, and the metadata was provided uncurated.

Whole blood was collected in K2EDTA tubes by collaborating institutions according to the institutions' own protocols. Collaborator samples were shipped for TCRbeta analysis as frozen whole blood, isolated PBMCs, or DNA extracted from either sample type. The receptor was derived from a middle-aged woman with active or convalescent COVID-19. The V and J genes are TRBV6-5 and TRBJ1-1; a tentative D call is TRBD1 (6 bases match). Source material: peripheral blood. The DNA sequence follows: TGTGCCAGCAGCCCGGGACATCGGAACACTGAAGCTTTCTTT. It specifies CASSPGHRNTEAFF.